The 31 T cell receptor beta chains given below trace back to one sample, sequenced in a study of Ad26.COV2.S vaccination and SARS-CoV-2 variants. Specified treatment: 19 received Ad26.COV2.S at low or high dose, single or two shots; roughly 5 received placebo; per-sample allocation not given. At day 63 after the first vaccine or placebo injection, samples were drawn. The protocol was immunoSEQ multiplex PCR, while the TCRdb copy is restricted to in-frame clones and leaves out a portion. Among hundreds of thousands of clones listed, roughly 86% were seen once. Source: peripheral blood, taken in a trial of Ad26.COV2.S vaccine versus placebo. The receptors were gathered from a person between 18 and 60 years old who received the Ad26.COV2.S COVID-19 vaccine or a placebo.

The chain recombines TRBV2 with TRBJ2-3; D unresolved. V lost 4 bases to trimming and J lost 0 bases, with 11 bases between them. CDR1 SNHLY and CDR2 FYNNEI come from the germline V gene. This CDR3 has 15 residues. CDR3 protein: CASSVQQPSTDTQYF. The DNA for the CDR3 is TGTGCCAGCAGTGTTCAGCAGCCAAGCACAGATACGCAGTATTTT.

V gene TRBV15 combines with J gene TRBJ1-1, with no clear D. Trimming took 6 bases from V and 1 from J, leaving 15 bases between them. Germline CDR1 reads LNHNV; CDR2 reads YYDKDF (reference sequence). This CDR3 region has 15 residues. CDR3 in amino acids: CATSRGSARNTEAFF. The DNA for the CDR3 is TGTGCCACCAGTCGAGGTTCGGCCAGGAACACTGAAGCTTTCTTT.

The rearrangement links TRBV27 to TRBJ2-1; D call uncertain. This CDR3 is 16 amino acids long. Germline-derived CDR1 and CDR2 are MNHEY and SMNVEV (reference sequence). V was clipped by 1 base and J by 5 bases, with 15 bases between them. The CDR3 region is CASSLFPGALNNEQFF. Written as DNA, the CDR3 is TGTGCCAGCAGTTTATTCCCCGGAGCTCTTAACAATGAGCAGTTCTTC.

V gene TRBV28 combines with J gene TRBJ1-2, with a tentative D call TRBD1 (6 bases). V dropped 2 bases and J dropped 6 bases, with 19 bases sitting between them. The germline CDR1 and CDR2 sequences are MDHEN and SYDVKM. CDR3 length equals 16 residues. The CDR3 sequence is CASSLGGAGSTDGYTF. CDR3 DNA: TGTGCCAGCAGTTTAGGGGGGGCGGGCAGTACTGATGGCTACACCTTC.

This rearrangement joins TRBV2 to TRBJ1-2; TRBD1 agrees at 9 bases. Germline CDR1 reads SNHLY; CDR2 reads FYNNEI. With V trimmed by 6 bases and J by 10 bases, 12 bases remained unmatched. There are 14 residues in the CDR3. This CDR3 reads CASSKTGTGITYTF. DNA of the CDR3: TGTGCCAGCAGCAAGACCGGGACAGGGATTACCTACACCTTC.

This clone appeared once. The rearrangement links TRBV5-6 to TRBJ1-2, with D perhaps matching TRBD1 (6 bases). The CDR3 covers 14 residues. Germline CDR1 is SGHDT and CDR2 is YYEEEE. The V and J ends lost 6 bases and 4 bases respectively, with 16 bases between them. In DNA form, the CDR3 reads TGTGCCAGCACGCCAGGGGCCGGATCCTATGGCTACACCTTC. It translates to CASTPGAGSYGYTF.

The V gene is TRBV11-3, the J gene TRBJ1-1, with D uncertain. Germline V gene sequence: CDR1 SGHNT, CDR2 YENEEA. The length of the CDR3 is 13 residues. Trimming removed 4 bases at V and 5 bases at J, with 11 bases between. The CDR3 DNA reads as TGTGCCAGCAGCTCCTCGGGAGGAACTGAAGCTTTCTTT. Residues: CASSSSGGTEAFF.

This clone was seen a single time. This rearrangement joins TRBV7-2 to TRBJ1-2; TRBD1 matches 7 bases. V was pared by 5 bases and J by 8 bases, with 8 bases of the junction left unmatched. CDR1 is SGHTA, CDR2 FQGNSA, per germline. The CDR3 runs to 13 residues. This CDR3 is CASSQRTGDGYTF. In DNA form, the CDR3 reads TGTGCCAGCAGCCAGAGAACAGGGGACGGCTACACCTTC.

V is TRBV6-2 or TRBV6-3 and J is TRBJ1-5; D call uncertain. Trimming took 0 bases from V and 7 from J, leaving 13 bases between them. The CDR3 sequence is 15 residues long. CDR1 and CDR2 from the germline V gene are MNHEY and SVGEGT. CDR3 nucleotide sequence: TGTGCCAGCAGTTACTCGAACTGGGGAAGCCAGCCCCAGCATTTT. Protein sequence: CASSYSNWGSQPQHF.

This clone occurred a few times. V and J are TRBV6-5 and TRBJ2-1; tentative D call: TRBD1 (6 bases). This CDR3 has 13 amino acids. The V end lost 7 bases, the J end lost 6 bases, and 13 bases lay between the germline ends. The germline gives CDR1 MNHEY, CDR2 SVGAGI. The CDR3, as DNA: TGTGCCAGCAACAGGGTGAGGGGCAATGAGCAGTTCTTC. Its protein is CASNRVRGNEQFF.

The CDR3 sequence is CSVFGPTYEQYF. DNA for the CDR3: TGCAGCGTTTTCGGCCCCACCTACGAGCAGTACTTC. The rearrangement joins TRBV29-1 to TRBJ2-7; D is uncertain. The ends were cut back, 5 bases at V and 2 bases at J, with 10 bases in the middle. The CDR3 sequence is 12 residues long. Germline V gives CDR1 SQVTM, CDR2 ANQGSEA.

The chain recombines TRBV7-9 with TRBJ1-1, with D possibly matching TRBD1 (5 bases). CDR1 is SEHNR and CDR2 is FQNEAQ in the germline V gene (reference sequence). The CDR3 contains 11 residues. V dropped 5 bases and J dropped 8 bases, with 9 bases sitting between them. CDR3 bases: TGTGCCAGCAGCCCACAGGTGGAAGCTTTCTTT. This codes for CASSPQVEAFF.

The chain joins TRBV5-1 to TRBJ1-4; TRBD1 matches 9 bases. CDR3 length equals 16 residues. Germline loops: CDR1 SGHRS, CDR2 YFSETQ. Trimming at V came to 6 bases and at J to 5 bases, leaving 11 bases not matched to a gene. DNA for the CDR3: TGCGCCAGCACGGCCGCCGGGACAGGGCAAAATGAAAAACTGTTTTTT. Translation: CASTAAGTGQNEKLFF. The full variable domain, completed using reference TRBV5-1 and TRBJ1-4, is KAGVTQTPRYLIKTRGQQVTLSCSPISGHRSVSWYQQTPGQGLQFLFEYFSETQRNKGNFPGRFSGRQFSNSRSEMNVSTLELGDSALYLCASTAAGTGQNEKLFFGSGTQLSVL.

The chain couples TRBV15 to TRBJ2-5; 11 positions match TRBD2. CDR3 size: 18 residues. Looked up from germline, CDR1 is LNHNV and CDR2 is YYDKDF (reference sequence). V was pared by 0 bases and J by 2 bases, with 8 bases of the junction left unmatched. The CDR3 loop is CATSRDRLAGGRQETQYF. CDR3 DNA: TGTGCCACCAGCAGAGATAGGCTAGCGGGGGGTAGGCAAGAGACCCAGTACTTC.

CDR3 nucleotides: TGTGCCAGCAGCTCCCGAGGGGGACAGGGGGCTTACGAGCAGTACTTC. Its translation: CASSSRGGQGAYEQYF. The chain links TRBV5-5 to TRBJ2-7; 12 bases line up with TRBD1. CDR3 length equals 16 residues. Germline CDR1 reads SGHKS; CDR2 reads YYEKEE (reference sequence). The V gene end was trimmed by 3 bases and the J gene end by 4 bases; junction bases not matched to a gene: 8.

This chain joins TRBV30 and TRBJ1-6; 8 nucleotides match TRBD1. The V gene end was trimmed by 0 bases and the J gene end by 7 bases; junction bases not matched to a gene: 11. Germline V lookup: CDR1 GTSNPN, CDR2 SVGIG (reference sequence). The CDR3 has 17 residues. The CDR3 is CAWSVRTGSFNNSPLHF. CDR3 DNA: TGTGCCTGGAGTGTAAGGACAGGGTCTTTCAACAATTCACCCCTCCACTTT.

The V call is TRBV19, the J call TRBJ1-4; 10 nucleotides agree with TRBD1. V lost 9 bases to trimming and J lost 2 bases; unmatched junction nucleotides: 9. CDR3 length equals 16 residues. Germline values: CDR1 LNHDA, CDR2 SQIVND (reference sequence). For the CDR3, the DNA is TGTGCCAGCAAGGAGACAGGGGGCAGGACTAATGAAAAACTGTTTTTT. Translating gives CASKETGGRTNEKLFF.

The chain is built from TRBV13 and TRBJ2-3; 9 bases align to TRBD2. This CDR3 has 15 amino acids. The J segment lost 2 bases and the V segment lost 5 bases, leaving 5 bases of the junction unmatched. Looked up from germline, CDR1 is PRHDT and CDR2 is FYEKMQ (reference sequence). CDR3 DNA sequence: TGTGCCAGCAGCACGGGACTAGCTCTCACAGATACGCAGTATTTT. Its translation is CASSTGLALTDTQYF.

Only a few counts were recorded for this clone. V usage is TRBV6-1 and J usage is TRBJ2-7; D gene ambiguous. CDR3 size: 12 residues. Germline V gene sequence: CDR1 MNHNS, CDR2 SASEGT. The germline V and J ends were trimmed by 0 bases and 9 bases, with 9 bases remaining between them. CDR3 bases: TGTGCCAGCAGTGAAGCCATGACGCGGCAGTACTTC. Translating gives CASSEAMTRQYF.

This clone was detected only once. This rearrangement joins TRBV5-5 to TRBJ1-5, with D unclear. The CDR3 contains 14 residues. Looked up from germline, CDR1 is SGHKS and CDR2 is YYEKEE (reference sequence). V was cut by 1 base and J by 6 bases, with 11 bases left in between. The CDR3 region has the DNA TGTGCCAGCAGCTTGATCCCGTTCGGTCAGCCCCAGCATTTT. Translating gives CASSLIPFGQPQHF.

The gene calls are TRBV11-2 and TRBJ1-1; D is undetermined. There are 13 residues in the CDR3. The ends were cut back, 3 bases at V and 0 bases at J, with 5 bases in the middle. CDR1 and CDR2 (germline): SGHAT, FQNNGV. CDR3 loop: CASSFTLNTEAFF. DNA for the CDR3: TGTGCCAGCAGCTTTACTTTGAACACTGAAGCTTTCTTT.

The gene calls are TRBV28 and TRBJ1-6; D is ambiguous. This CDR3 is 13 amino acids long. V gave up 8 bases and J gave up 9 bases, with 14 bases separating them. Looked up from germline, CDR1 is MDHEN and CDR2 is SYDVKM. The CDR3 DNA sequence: TGTGCCAGCTACGGTGGGGTGGGTTCACCCCTCCACTTT. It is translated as CASYGGVGSPLHF.

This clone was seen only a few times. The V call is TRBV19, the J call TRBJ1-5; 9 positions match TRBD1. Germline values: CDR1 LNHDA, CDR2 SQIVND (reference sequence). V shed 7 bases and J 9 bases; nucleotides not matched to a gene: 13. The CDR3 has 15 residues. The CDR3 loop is CASTRGQGIRRPQHF. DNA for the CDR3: TGTGCCAGTACCCGGGGACAGGGAATACGTCGGCCCCAGCATTTT. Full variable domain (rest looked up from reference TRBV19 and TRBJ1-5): DGGITQSPKYLFRKEGQNVTLSCEQNLNHDAMYWYRQDPGQGLRLIYYSQIVNDFQKGDIAEGYSVSREKKESFPLTVTSAQKNPTAFYLCASTRGQGIRRPQHFGDGTRLSIL.

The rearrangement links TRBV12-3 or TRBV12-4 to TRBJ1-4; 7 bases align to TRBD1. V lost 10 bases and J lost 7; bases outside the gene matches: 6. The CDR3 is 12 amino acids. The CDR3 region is CAIQTGSEKLFF. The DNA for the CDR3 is TGTGCCATCCAGACAGGGAGTGAAAAACTGTTTTTT.

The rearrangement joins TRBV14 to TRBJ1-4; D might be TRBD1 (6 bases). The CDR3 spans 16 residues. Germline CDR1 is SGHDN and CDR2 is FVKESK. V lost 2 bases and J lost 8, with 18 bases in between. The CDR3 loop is CASSQRAGFQGEKLFF. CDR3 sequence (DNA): TGTGCCAGCAGCCAACGAGCCGGGTTCCAGGGGGAAAAACTGTTTTTT.

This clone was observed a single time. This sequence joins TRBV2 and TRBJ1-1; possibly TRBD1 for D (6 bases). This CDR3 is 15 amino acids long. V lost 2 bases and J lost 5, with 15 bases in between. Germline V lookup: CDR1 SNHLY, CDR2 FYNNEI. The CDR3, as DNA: TGTGCCAGCAGTGAAAGTGCGGGGGGCAGGACTGAAGCTTTCTTT. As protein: CASSESAGGRTEAFF.

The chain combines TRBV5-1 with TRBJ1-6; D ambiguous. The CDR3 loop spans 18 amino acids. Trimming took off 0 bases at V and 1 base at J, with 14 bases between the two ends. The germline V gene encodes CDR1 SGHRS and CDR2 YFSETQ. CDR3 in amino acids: CASSLDFRSGSYNSPLHF. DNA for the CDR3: TGCGCCAGCAGCTTGGATTTCCGGTCGGGATCCTATAATTCACCCCTCCACTTT.

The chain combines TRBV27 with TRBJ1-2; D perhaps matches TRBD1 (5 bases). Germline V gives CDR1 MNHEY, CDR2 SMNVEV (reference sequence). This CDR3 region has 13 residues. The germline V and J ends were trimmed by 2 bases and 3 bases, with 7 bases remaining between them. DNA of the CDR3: TGTGCCAGCAGTTTAGCCAGGGACTATGGCTACACCTTC. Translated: CASSLARDYGYTF.

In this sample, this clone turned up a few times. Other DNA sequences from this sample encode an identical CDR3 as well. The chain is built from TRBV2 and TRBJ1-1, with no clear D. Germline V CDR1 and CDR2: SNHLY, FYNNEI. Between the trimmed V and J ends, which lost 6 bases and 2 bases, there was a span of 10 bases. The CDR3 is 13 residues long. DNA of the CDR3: TGTGCCAGCAGCGCCGCCCCCAACACTGAAGCTTTCTTT. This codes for CASSAAPNTEAFF.

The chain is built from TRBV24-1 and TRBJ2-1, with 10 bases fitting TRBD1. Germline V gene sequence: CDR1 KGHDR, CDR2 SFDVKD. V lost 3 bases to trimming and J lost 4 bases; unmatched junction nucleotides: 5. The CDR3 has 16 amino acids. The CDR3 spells CATSDPGDRGYNEQFF. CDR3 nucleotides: TGTGCCACCAGTGATCCCGGGGACAGGGGATACAATGAGCAGTTCTTC.

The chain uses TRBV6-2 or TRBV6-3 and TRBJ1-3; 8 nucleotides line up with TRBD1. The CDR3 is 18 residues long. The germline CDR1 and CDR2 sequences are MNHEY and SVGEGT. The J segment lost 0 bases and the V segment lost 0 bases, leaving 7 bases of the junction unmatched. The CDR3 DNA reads TGTGCCAGCAGTTACTCCCTCGGGGACAGGAGCTCTGGAAACACCATATATTTT. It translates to CASSYSLGDRSSGNTIYF.